This T cell receptor (beta chain) is drawn from a study of T cell responses to AZD1222 COVID-19 vaccine. Study results and caveats: Reportedly, close to half of spike-specific TCRs are directed against unmutated variant regions.

Trimming took 7 bases from V and 2 from J, leaving 14 bases between them. Germline V lookup: CDR1 MNHEY, CDR2 SVGAGI. The CDR3 extends over 14 amino acids. With respect to this clone: Its antigen remains unknown.

Assay: immunoSEQ multiplex PCR; the TCRdb copy retains only in-frame clones and omits some. The sample shows about 82,000 clones, roughly nine tenths of them seen only once. J is TRBJ2-5 and V is TRBV6-5; tentatively, D is TRBD2 (6 bases). The input for sequencing was peripheral blood, taken on day 0 of AZD1222 vaccination. The TCR comes from an adult in good health. The CDR3 bases are TGTGCCAGCAAAAATAGGGACTTGCAAGAGACCCAGTACTTC. This gives the protein CASKNRDLQETQYF.